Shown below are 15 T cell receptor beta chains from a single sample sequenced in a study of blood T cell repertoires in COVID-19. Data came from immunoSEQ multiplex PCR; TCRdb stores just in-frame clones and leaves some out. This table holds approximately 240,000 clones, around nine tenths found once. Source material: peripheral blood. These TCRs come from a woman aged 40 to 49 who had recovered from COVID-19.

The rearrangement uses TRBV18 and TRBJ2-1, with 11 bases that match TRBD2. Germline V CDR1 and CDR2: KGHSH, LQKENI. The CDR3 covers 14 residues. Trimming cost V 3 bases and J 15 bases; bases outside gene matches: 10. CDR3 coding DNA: TGTGCCAGCTCACCTATTCTCGGAGGACTAGCGGGGTTCTTC. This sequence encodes CASSPILGGLAGFF.

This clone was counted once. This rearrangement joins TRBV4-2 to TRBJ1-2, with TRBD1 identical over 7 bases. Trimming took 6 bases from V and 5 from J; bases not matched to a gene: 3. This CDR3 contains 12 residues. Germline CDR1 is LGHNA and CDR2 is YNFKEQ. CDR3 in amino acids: CASSRDRYGYTF. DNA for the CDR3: TGTGCCAGCAGTCGGGACAGATATGGCTACACCTTC.

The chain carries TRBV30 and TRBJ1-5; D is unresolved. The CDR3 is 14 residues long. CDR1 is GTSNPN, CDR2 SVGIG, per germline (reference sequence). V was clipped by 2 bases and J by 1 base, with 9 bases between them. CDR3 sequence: CAWSQSQSNQPQHF. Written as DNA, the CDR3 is TGTGCCTGGAGTCAATCGCAGAGCAATCAGCCCCAGCATTTT.

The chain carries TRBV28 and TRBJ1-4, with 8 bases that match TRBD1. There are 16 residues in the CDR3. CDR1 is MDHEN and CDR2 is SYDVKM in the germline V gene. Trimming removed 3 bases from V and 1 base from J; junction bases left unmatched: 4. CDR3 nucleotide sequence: TGTGCCAGCAGTTTCTGGACAGGGCTAACTAATGAAAAACTGTTTTTT. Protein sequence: CASSFWTGLTNEKLFF.

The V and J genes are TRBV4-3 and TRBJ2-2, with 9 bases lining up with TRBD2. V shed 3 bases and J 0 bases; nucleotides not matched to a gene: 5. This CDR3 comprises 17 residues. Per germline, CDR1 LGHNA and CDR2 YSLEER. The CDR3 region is CASSQVAGAANTGELFF. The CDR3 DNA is TGCGCCAGCAGCCAGGTAGCGGGAGCCGCGAACACCGGGGAGCTGTTTTTT.

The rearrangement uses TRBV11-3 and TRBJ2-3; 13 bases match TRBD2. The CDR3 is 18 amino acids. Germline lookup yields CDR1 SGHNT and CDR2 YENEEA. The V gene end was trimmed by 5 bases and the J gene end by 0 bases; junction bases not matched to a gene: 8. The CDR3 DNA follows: TGTGCCAGCAGCCAAAGACTAGCGGGAGGTCCAAGCACAGATACGCAGTATTTT. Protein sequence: CASSQRLAGGPSTDTQYF.

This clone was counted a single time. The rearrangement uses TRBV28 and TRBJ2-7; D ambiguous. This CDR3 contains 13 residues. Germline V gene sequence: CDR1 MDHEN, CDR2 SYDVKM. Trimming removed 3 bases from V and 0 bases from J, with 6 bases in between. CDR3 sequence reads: CASSFGSSYEQYF. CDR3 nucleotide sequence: TGTGCCAGCAGTTTCGGGTCCTCCTACGAGCAGTACTTC.

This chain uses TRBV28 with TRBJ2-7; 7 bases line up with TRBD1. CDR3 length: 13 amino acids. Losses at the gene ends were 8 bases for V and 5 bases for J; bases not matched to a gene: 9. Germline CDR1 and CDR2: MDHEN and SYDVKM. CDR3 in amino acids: CASRGDRVDEQYF. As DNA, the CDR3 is TGTGCCAGCCGAGGCGACAGGGTCGACGAGCAGTACTTC.

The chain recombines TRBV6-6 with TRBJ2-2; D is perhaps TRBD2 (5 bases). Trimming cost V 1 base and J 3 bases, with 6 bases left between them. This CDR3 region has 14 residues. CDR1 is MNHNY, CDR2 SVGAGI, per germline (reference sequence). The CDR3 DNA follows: TGTGCCAGCAGTTACTTCGGGGACACCGGGGAGCTGTTTTTT. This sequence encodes CASSYFGDTGELFF.

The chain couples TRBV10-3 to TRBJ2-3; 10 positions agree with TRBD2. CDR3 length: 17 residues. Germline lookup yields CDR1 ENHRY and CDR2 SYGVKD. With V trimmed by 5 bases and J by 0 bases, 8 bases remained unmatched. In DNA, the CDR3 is TGTGCCATCAGTCGACTAGCGGGTTACACTAGCACAGATACGCAGTATTTT. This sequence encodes CAISRLAGYTSTDTQYF.

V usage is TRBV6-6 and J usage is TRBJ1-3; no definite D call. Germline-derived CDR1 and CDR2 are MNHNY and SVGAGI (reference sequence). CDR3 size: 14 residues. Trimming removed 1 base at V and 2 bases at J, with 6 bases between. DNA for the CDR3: TGTGCCAGCAGTTACTACGGGGCTGGAAACACCATATATTTT. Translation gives CASSYYGAGNTIYF.

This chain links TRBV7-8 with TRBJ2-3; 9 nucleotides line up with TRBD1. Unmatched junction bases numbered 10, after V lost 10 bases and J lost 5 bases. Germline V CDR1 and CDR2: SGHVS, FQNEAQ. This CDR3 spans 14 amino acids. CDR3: CATAGQGFGDTQYF. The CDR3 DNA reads TGTGCCACTGCCGGACAGGGGTTCGGAGATACGCAGTATTTT.

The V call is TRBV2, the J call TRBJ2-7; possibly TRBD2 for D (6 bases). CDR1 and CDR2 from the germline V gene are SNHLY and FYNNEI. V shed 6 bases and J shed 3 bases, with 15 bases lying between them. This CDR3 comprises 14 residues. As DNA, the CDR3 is TGTGCCAGCAGGCAAGGGGTGGGGGGCTACGAGCAGTACTTC. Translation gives CASRQGVGGYEQYF.

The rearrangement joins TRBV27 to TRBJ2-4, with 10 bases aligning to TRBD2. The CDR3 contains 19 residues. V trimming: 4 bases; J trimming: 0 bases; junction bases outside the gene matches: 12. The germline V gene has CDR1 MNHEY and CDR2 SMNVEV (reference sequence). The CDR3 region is CASSSRIAGGQAAKNIQYF. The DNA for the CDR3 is TGTGCCAGCAGTTCCCGAATAGCGGGGGGACAAGCAGCCAAAAACATTCAGTACTTC.

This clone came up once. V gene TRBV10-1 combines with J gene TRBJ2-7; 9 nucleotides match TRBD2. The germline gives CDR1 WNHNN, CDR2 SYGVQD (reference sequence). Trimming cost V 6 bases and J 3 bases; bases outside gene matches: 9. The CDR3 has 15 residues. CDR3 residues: CASSVLAGLDYEQYF. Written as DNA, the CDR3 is TGCGCCAGCAGCGTCCTAGCGGGACTCGACTACGAGCAGTACTTC.